These 32 T cell receptor beta chains were sequenced from one sample in a study of control samples from healthy donors and cancer patients. Method: immunoSEQ multiplex PCR; TCRdb's copy keeps in-frame clones and lacks some. The sample lists approximately 89,000 clones, approximately 81% occurring once. Sample: blood. These TCRs come from a woman aged 40 to 50 in good health.

This chain joins TRBV10-3 and TRBJ1-5; perhaps TRBD1 as D (5 bases). The V gene's germline CDR1 is ENHRY and CDR2 SYGVKD. Deletions cut 7 bases from V and 5 bases from J, with 18 bases between. The length of the CDR3 is 15 residues. The CDR3 coding sequence is TGTGCCATCAAGGAGGGAAGCAGGGTCGATCAGCCCCAGCATTTT. Protein sequence: CAIKEGSRVDQPQHF.

This clone has just a few counts. The chain links TRBV2 to TRBJ2-7; D might be TRBD2 (6 bases). There are 19 residues in the CDR3. Germline V lookup: CDR1 SNHLY, CDR2 FYNNEI. V lost 3 bases to trimming and J lost 4 bases, with 28 bases between them. The CDR3 loop is CASSDEPASAGTYGYEQYF. Written as DNA, the CDR3 is TGTGCCAGCAGTGATGAGCCCGCATCAGCCGGGACTTATGGTTACGAGCAGTACTTC.

This sequence joins TRBV15 and TRBJ1-2, with 8 positions matching TRBD1. The CDR3 spans 15 residues. Germline loops: CDR1 LNHNV, CDR2 YYDKDF (reference sequence). The junction had 8 bases not matched to a gene; V was cut back by 0 bases and J by 8 bases. The CDR3 here is CATSRDLQGAEGYTF. The CDR3 DNA reads TGTGCCACCAGCAGAGATCTGCAGGGGGCGGAGGGCTACACCTTC. Filled out from reference TRBV15 and TRBJ1-2, the complete variable domain reads DAMVIQNPRYQVTQFGKPVTLSCSQTLNHNVMYWYQQKSSQAPKLLFHYYDKDFNNEADTPDNFQSRRPNTSFCFLDIRSPGLGDTAMYLCATSRDLQGAEGYTFGSGTRLTVV.

The CDR3 loop is CSAKGNTEAFF. Here the CDR3 DNA reads TGCAGTGCCAAAGGGAACACTGAAGCTTTCTTT. The V call is TRBV20-1, the J call TRBJ1-1; D gene ambiguous. The V end was cut by 6 bases, the J end by 1 base, with 6 bases between. Germline-derived CDR1 and CDR2 are DFQATT and SNEGSKA (reference sequence). This CDR3 region has 11 residues.

This rearrangement joins TRBV5-8 to TRBJ1-1; D call uncertain. The CDR3 has 13 amino acids. Per germline, CDR1 SGHTS and CDR2 YDEGEE. Trimming took off 3 bases at V and 6 bases at J, with 12 bases between the two ends. The DNA for the CDR3 is TGTGCCAGCAGCTCCGGTGGGAAGGCTGAAGCTTTCTTT. Protein sequence: CASSSGGKAEAFF.

The chain combines TRBV7-9 with TRBJ2-3; D gene uncertain. Germline-derived CDR1 and CDR2 are SEHNR and FQNEAQ (reference sequence). V was pared by 2 bases and J by 4 bases, with 10 bases between. The CDR3 runs 14 residues. This CDR3 reads CASSLRFSSDTQYF. The CDR3 nucleotides read TGTGCCAGCAGCTTAAGGTTTTCGTCAGATACGCAGTATTTT.

V gene TRBV5-5 combines with J gene TRBJ1-2, with TRBD1 as a possible D gene (5 bases). Between the trimmed V and J ends, which lost 4 bases and 0 bases, there was a span of 13 bases. Looked up from germline, CDR1 is SGHKS and CDR2 is YYEKEE (reference sequence). This CDR3 is built from 15 residues. The CDR3 loop is CASSLTPGTNYGYTF. Written as DNA, the CDR3 is TGTGCCAGCAGCCTCACTCCAGGGACTAACTATGGCTACACCTTC.

The V gene is TRBV11-3, the J gene TRBJ2-7, with D perhaps matching TRBD2 (5 bases). V shed 5 bases and J shed 2 bases, with 10 bases lying between them. The germline CDR1 and CDR2 sequences are SGHNT and YENEEA. This CDR3 is 13 amino acids long. The CDR3 coding sequence is TGTGCCAGCAGCATCGAGGGTCCCTACGAGCAGTACTTC. Protein: CASSIEGPYEQYF.

The V and J genes are TRBV5-8 and TRBJ2-3; possible D gene TRBD1, 6 bases. Germline CDR1 is SGHTS and CDR2 is YDEGEE. CDR3 length: 15 amino acids. V was trimmed by 4 bases and J by 4 bases, leaving 16 bases between them. The CDR3 sequence: CASSPEGDLADTQYF. The CDR3 coding sequence is TGTGCCAGCAGCCCCGAGGGGGATCTGGCAGATACGCAGTATTTT. Variable domain in full (rest from reference TRBV5-8 and TRBJ2-3): EAGVTQSPTHLIKTRGQQATLRCSPISGHTSVYWYQQALGLGLQFLLWYDEGEERNRGNFPPRFSGRQFPNYSSELNVNALELEDSALYLCASSPEGDLADTQYFGPGTRLTVL.

The chain has TRBV13 and TRBJ1-2, with 7 positions matching TRBD1. This CDR3 comprises 16 residues. Germline V gene sequence: CDR1 PRHDT, CDR2 FYEKMQ (reference sequence). The trim removed 4 bases at V and 3 bases at J, leaving 11 bases unmatched. CDR3 loop: CASSSQTGPGDYGYTF. The DNA for the CDR3 is TGTGCCAGCAGCTCACAGACAGGGCCTGGTGACTATGGCTACACCTTC.

The chain links TRBV5-5 to TRBJ1-2; no firm D call. Trimming shortened V by 4 bases and J by 5 bases, and 6 bases separated the two germline ends. This CDR3 is built from 11 residues. The V gene's germline CDR1 is SGHKS and CDR2 YYEKEE (reference sequence). Here the CDR3 DNA reads TGTGCCAGCAGCCTCGAATATGGCTACACCTTC. Translated, it gives CASSLEYGYTF.

This CDR3 reads CASSGDRGAGQPQHF. In DNA, the CDR3 is TGTGCCAGTAGTGGCGACAGGGGCGCCGGTCAGCCCCAGCATTTT. This sequence joins TRBV19 and TRBJ1-5, with TRBD1 matching over 8 bases. The CDR3 consists of 15 residues. Germline lookup yields CDR1 LNHDA and CDR2 SQIVND (reference sequence). V trimming: 5 bases; J trimming: 6 bases; junction bases outside the gene matches: 9.

The chain's CDR3 is CASSQGAGTGQNIQYF. The CDR3 coding sequence is TGTGCCAGCTCACAAGGGGCTGGGACAGGGCAAAACATTCAGTACTTC. V usage is TRBV18 and J usage is TRBJ2-4; 9 bases map to TRBD1. V trimming: 4 bases; J trimming: 5 bases; junction bases outside the gene matches: 9. The CDR3 covers 16 residues. The germline V gene encodes CDR1 KGHSH and CDR2 LQKENI.

V and J are TRBV5-1 and TRBJ2-7, with D hard to call. V dropped 0 bases and J dropped 0 bases, with 16 bases sitting between them. There are 17 residues in the CDR3. Germline CDR1 reads SGHRS; CDR2 reads YFSETQ. CDR3 sequence (DNA): TGCGCCAGCAGCTTGGCATCGCCGGAATCGAGCTCCTACGAGCAGTACTTC. It codes for CASSLASPESSSYEQYF.

In this sample, this clone turned up once. DNA for the CDR3: TGTGCCAGCAGCCAGCTACCTCTCTCTGAGACCCAGTACTTC. The encoded protein is CASSQLPLSETQYF. The chain carries TRBV3-1 (or the pseudogene TRBV3-2) and TRBJ2-5; D call uncertain. V lost 3 bases, J lost 5 bases, and 13 bases lay in between. The V gene's germline CDR1 is LGHDT and CDR2 YNNKEL (reference sequence). The CDR3 has 14 residues.

The V and J genes are TRBV6-2 or TRBV6-3 and TRBJ2-1, with 8 bases that match TRBD1. The ends lost 0 bases at V and 3 bases at J; junction bases unmatched: 4. Per germline, CDR1 MNHEY and CDR2 SVGEGT. The CDR3 contains 16 residues. The CDR3 sequence: CASSYSRGRGYNEQFF. The DNA of the CDR3 is TGTGCCAGCAGTTACTCCAGGGGGCGCGGCTACAATGAGCAGTTCTTC.

The chain combines TRBV18 with TRBJ2-7, with TRBD1 matching 9 bases. The CDR3 runs 16 residues. V shed 4 bases and J 0 bases; nucleotides not matched to a gene: 7. Germline CDR1 is KGHSH and CDR2 is LQKENI. CDR3 region: CASSRSGTGISYEQYF. The CDR3, as DNA: TGTGCCAGCTCACGTTCCGGGACAGGGATCTCCTACGAGCAGTACTTC.

The chain combines TRBV6-4 with TRBJ2-1; 10 nucleotides align to TRBD2. The trim removed 3 bases at V and 7 bases at J, leaving 6 bases unmatched. The V gene's germline CDR1 is MRHNA and CDR2 SNTAGT. This CDR3 region has 15 residues. CDR3 sequence: CASSEYSGGQNEQFF. The CDR3 DNA sequence: TGTGCCAGCAGTGAATATAGCGGGGGGCAAAATGAGCAGTTCTTC.

J is TRBJ1-1 and V is TRBV18; D gene uncertain. Germline V gene data show CDR1 as KGHSH and CDR2 as LQKENI. Trimming removed 6 bases from V and 3 bases from J, with 11 bases in between. This CDR3 has 13 amino acids. CDR3 residues: CASSLRSDTEAFF. CDR3 coding DNA: TGTGCCAGCTCCCTCCGGTCCGACACTGAAGCTTTCTTT.

The gene calls are TRBV7-9 and TRBJ1-1; D remains unclear. The V gene lost 6 bases and the J gene lost 0 bases, with 14 bases spanning the gap. There are 15 residues in the CDR3. The germline gives CDR1 SEHNR, CDR2 FQNEAQ (reference sequence). The CDR3 coding sequence is TGTGCCAGCAGTAGAGAGCAGACTGTGAACACTGAAGCTTTCTTT. Translation gives CASSREQTVNTEAFF.

The genes are TRBV6-4 and TRBJ2-3, with 8 positions matching TRBD1. V lost 2 bases to trimming and J lost 4 bases; unmatched junction nucleotides: 2. CDR3 length: 14 amino acids. Germline CDR1 is MRHNA and CDR2 is SNTAGT. Here the CDR3 reads CASSDTGQADTQYF. The DNA for the CDR3 is TGTGCCAGCAGTGACACGGGACAGGCAGATACGCAGTATTTT.

The V gene is TRBV19, the J gene TRBJ1-5; D remains ambiguous. The V end was cut by 6 bases, the J end by 9 bases, with 15 bases between. Germline CDR1 LNHDA, CDR2 SQIVND (reference sequence). This CDR3 has 13 amino acids. The CDR3 DNA reads as TGTGCCAGTAGAGGTGAACTAGGGCTGCCCCAGCATTTT. Protein: CASRGELGLPQHF.

The rearrangement joins TRBV4-3 to TRBJ2-7; D may be TRBD2 (6 bases). This CDR3 has 17 residues. V was shortened by 0 bases and J by 0 bases, with 15 bases between the two germline ends. The V gene's germline CDR1 is LGHNA and CDR2 YSLEER. The CDR3 DNA is TGCGCCAGCAGCCAAGAGGTTGCGGGGTTGAGCTCCTACGAGCAGTACTTC. This translates into CASSQEVAGLSSYEQYF.

V usage is TRBV3-1 (or the pseudogene TRBV3-2) and J usage is TRBJ2-7; possible D gene TRBD2, 5 bases. V lost 2 bases and J lost 2, with 7 bases in between. Per the germline V gene, CDR1 is LGHDT and CDR2 is YNNKEL (reference sequence). The CDR3 is made up of 13 amino acids. CDR3 in amino acids: CASSQRGPYEQYF. CDR3 DNA: TGTGCCAGCAGCCAACGGGGTCCCTACGAGCAGTACTTC.

V gene TRBV5-6 combines with J gene TRBJ1-2; a possible D gene is TRBD1 (5 bases). Between the trimmed V and J ends, which lost 2 bases and 4 bases, there was a span of 21 bases. Germline loops: CDR1 SGHDT, CDR2 YYEEEE. The CDR3 runs 17 residues. The CDR3 loop is CASSFSLRTGGFYGYTF. The CDR3 coding sequence is TGTGCCAGCAGCTTTTCCCTCAGGACTGGGGGTTTCTATGGCTACACCTTC. Combining the CDR3 with reference TRBV5-6 and TRBJ1-2 gives the whole variable domain DAGVTQSPTHLIKTRGQQVTLRCSPKSGHDTVSWYQQALGQGPQFIFQYYEEEERQRGNFPDRFSGHQFPNYSSELNVNALLLGDSALYLCASSFSLRTGGFYGYTFGSGTRLTVV.

The rearrangement links TRBV5-1 to TRBJ1-6; 7 bases fit TRBD1. Trimming cost V 4 bases and J 7 bases; bases outside gene matches: 5. The CDR3 extends over 14 amino acids. Looked up from germline, CDR1 is SGHRS and CDR2 is YFSETQ. CDR3 in amino acids: CASSPGTANSPLHF. The CDR3 bases are TGCGCCAGCAGCCCTGGGACAGCCAATTCACCCCTCCACTTT.

This clone has a single count. Different DNA sequences within this sample yield the same CDR3. The V gene is TRBV6-5, the J gene TRBJ1-3; TRBD1 agrees at 9 bases. Germline V gene lookup returns CDR1 MNHEY and CDR2 SVGAGI. Trimming cost V 6 bases and J 2 bases; bases outside gene matches: 5. The CDR3 sequence is 15 residues long. The CDR3 loop reads CASRATGGTGNTIYF. The CDR3 DNA reads as TGTGCCAGCAGAGCTACAGGGGGCACTGGAAACACCATATATTTT.

This chain joins TRBV3-1 (or the pseudogene TRBV3-2) and TRBJ1-2; D uncertain. The germline gives CDR1 LGHDT, CDR2 YNNKEL (reference sequence). The V gene lost 0 bases and the J gene lost 0 bases, with 14 bases spanning the gap. The CDR3 is 17 residues long. DNA for the CDR3: TGTGCCAGCAGCCAAGATGCAGGTCCCTTCCCTAACTATGGCTACACCTTC. Translation gives CASSQDAGPFPNYGYTF.

This clone was seen just once. This chain connects TRBV14 to TRBJ2-3; the match to TRBD2 covers 7 bases. Germline-derived CDR1 and CDR2 are SGHDN and FVKESK. Trimming removed 6 bases from V and 1 base from J; junction bases left unmatched: 4. The CDR3 sequence is 14 residues long. The CDR3, as DNA: TGTGCCAGCAGTCGCCGGGGGGGCACAGATACGCAGTATTTT. Residues: CASSRRGGTDTQYF.

To note about this clone: Other DNA variants within this sample encode the same CDR3. The CDR3 region has the DNA TGTGCCAGCTCACCCCAGGGAACCGGGGAGCTGTTTTTT. Its protein is CASSPQGTGELFF. The V and J genes are TRBV18 and TRBJ2-2, with D perhaps TRBD1 (5 bases). CDR3 length: 13 amino acids. Between the trimmed V and J ends, which lost 3 bases and 5 bases, there was a span of 7 bases. Germline V gene lookup returns CDR1 KGHSH and CDR2 LQKENI. Supplemented by reference TRBV18 and TRBJ2-2, the full variable domain reads NAGVMQNPRHLVRRRGQEARLRCSPMKGHSHVYWYRQLPEEGLKFMVYLQKENIIDESGMPKERFSAEFPKEGPSILRIQQVVRGDSAAYFCASSPQGTGELFFGEGSRLTVL.

J is TRBJ2-7 and V is TRBV6-5; TRBD2 is a possible D gene (6 bases). The CDR3 covers 14 residues. The germline V and J ends were trimmed by 6 bases and 3 bases, with 15 bases remaining between them. Germline CDR1 is MNHEY and CDR2 is SVGAGI. As DNA, the CDR3 is TGTGCCAGCAGCGCCGAGCGGGCAATCTACGAGCAGTACTTC. It codes for CASSAERAIYEQYF.

The chain is built from TRBV13 and TRBJ1-4, with TRBD1 matching over 7 bases. This CDR3 region has 17 residues. The germline V gene has CDR1 PRHDT and CDR2 FYEKMQ (reference sequence). Losses at the gene ends were 5 bases for V and 0 bases for J; bases not matched to a gene: 9. For the CDR3, the DNA is TGTGCCAGCAGCGTTGGACAGGAGCCGGCAACTAATGAAAAACTGTTTTTT. Amino acids: CASSVGQEPATNEKLFF.